This is a list of T cell receptor beta chains from one sample in a study of blood T cell repertoires in COVID-19. The method was immunoSEQ multiplex PCR; TCRdb's version includes in-frame clones alone and lacks a portion of them. The sample comprises approximately 190,000 clones, 80% to 85% of which are singletons, and 15% to 20% rests with the top ten. Material for sequencing was peripheral blood. The receptors shown here come from a human donor in a cohort sampled during active COVID-19. Each CDR3 is given with its conserved first and last residue.

V | CDR3
TRBV7-9 | CASSSGTSGGPDTQYF
TRBV29-1 | CSVRSLFSYNEQFF
TRBV6-5 | CASSPPGQGVSPLHF
TRBV6-1 | CASSEIRDWAEKLFF
TRBV5-1 | CASSLWGNTEAFF
TRBV5-1 | CASSYRESYEQYF
TRBV2 | CASRKAESSYNEQFF
TRBV12-3/TRBV12-4 | CASSTSGTGYF
TRBV5-8 | CASRKSLTGELFF
TRBV11-2 | CASSSLRTGGDGYTF
TRBV6-5 | CASSSTGHEQFF
TRBV12-3/TRBV12-4 | CASRYYNEQFF
TRBV18 | CASSPKGQGLFLYNEQFF
TRBV24-1 | CAIRQGDGYTF
TRBV5-1 | CASSRARSDEKLFF
TRBV2 | CASSGQGNTEAFF
TRBV2 | CASIRGSGLVESYNSPLHF
TRBV6-5 | CASTKTGGNGSPLHF
TRBV2 | CASSPQGEITDTQYF
TRBV19 | CASSTGQSYGYTF
TRBV11-1 | CASSFGENTEAFF
TRBV11-2 | CASSLFGSGGARNEQFF
TRBV18 | CASSPRGQGYEAFF
TRBV11-2 | CASSPSTGGVDTQYF
TRBV29-1 | CSVEEGDYGYTF
TRBV12-3/TRBV12-4 | CASSSSGQRLF
TRBV7-8 | CASRSSYNEQFF
TRBV5-5 | CASSRRDNSPLHF
TRBV27 | CASRPTGGGNTIYF
TRBV18 | CASSPITGAPEPQHF
TRBV5-1 | CASSAEQRNTEAFF
TRBV7-9 | CASSFSSGSGDTQYF